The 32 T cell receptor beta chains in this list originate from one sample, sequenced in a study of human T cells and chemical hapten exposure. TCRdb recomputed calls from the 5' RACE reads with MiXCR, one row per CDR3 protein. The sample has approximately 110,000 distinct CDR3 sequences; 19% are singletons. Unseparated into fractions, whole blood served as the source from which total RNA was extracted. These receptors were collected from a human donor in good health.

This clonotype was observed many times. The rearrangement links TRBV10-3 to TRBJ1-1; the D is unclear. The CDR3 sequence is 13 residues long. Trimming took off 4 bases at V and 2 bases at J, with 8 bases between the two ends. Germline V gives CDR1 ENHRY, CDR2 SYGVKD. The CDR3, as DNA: TGTGCCATCAGTGGCGGGGATAACACTGAAGCTTTCTTT. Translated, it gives CAISGGDNTEAFF.

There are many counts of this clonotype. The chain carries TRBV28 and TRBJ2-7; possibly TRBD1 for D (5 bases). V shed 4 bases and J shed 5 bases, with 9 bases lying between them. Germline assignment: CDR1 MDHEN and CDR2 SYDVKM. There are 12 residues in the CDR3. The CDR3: CASSSGYHEQYF. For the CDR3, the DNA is TGTGCCAGCAGTTCAGGGTATCACGAGCAGTACTTC.

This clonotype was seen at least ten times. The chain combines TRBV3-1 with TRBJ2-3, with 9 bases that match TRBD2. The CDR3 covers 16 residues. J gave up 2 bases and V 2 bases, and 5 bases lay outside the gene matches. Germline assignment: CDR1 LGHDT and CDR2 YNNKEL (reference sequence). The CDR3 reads CASSQRASGITDTQYF. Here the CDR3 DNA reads TGTGCCAGCAGCCAACGAGCTAGCGGGATCACAGATACGCAGTATTTT.

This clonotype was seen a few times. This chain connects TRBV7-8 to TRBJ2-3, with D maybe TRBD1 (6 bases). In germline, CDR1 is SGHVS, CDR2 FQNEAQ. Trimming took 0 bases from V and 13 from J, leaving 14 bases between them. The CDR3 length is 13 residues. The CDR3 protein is CASSLASTGKEYF. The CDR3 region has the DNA TGTGCCAGCAGCTTAGCGAGTACAGGGAAGGAGTATTTT.

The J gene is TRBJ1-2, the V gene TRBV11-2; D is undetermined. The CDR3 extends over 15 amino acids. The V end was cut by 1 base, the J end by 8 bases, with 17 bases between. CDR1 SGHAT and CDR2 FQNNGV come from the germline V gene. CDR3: CASSLGFPESQGYTF. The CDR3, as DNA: TGTGCCAGCAGCTTAGGATTCCCAGAGAGCCAGGGCTACACCTTC.

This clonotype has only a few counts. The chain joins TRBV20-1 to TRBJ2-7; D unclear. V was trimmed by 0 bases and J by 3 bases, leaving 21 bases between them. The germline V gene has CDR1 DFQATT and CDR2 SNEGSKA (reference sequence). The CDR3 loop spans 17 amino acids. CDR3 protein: CSARDPPSTYWVYEQYF. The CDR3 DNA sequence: TGCAGTGCTAGAGATCCCCCCTCGACGTACTGGGTCTACGAGCAGTACTTC.

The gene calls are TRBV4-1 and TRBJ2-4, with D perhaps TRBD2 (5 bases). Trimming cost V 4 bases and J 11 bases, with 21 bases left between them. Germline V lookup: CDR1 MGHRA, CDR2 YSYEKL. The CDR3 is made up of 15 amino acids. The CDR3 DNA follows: TGCGCCAGCAGCCCTTCTCCGGGGTTCACGGGTTTTCAGTACTTC. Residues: CASSPSPGFTGFQYF.

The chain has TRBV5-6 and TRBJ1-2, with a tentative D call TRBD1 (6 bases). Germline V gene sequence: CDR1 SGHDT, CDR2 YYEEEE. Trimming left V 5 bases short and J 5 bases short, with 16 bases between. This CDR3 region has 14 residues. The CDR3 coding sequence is TGTGCCAGCAGGCACACAGGGATGCGGTATGGCTACACCTTC. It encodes CASRHTGMRYGYTF.

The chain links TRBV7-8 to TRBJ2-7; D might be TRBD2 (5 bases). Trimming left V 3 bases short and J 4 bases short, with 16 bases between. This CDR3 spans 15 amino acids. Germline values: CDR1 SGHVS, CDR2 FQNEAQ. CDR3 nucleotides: TGTGCCAGCAGCTTCTCCCGGGAACGCTTGTACGAGCAGTACTTC. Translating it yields CASSFSRERLYEQYF.

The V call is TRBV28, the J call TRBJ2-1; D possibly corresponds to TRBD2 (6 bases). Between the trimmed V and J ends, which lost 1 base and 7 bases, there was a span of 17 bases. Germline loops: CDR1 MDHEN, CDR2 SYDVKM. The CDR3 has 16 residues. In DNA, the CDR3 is TGTGCCAGCAGTTTATTTCGCGGGAAGGGATGGAATGAGCAGTTCTTC. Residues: CASSLFRGKGWNEQFF.

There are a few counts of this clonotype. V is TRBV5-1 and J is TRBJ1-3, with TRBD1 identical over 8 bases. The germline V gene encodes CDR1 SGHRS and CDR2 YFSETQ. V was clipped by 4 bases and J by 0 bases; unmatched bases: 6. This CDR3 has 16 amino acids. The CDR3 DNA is TGCGCCAGCAGCGAAGGGACAGGCGTCTCTGGAAACACCATATATTTT. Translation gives CASSEGTGVSGNTIYF.

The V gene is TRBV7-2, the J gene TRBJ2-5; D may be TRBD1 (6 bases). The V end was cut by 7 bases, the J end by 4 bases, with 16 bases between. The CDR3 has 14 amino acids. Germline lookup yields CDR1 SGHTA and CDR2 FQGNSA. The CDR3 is CASIPTGTLETQYF. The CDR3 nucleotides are TGTGCCAGCATCCCCACAGGGACGTTAGAGACCCAGTACTTC.

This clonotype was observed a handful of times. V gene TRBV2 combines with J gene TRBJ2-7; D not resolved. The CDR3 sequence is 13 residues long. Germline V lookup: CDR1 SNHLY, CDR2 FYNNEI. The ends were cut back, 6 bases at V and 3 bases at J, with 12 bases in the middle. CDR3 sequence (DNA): TGTGCCAGCAGGTTAGACCCTCGCTACGAGCAGTACTTC. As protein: CASRLDPRYEQYF.

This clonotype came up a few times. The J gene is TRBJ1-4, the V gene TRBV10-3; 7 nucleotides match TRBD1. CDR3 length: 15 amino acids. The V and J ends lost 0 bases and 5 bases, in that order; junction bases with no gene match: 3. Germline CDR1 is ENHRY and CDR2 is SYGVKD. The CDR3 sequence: CAISESGTVNEKLFF. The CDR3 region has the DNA TGTGCCATCAGTGAGTCGGGGACAGTCAATGAAAAACTGTTTTTT.

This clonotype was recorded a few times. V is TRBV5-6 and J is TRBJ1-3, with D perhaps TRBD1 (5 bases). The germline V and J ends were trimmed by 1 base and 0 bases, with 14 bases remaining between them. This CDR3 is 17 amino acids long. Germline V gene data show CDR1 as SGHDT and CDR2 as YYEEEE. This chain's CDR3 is CASSLHGTVNSGNTIYF. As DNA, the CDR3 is TGTGCCAGCAGCTTGCATGGGACGGTTAACTCTGGAAACACCATATATTTT.

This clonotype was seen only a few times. The DNA for the CDR3 is TGTGCCAGCAGCAAAGGAAAGACAGGGGTTACTGAAGCTTTCTTT. Protein product: CASSKGKTGVTEAFF. The chain is built from TRBV21-1 and TRBJ1-1; the table's D gene call, TRBD1, was not cross checked with the DNA. TRBV21-1 is annotated as a pseudogene. This CDR3 comprises 15 residues.

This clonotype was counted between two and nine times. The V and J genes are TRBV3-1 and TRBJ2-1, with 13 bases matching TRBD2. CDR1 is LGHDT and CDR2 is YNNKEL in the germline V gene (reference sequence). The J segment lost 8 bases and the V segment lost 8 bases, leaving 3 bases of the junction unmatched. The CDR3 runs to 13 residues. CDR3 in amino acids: CASGLAGAYEQFF. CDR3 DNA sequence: TGTGCCAGCGGACTAGCGGGAGCCTATGAGCAGTTCTTC.

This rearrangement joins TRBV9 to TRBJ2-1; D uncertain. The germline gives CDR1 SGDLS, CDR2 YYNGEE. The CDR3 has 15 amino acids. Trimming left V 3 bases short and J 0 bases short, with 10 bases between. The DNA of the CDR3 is TGTGCCAGCAGCGGCGGAGCAAGCTCCTACAATGAGCAGTTCTTC. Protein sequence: CASSGGASSYNEQFF.

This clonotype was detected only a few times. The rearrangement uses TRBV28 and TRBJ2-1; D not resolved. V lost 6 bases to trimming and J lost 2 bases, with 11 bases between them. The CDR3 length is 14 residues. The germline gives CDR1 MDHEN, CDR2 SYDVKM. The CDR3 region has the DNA TGTGCCAGCAGGACGAGTTCCCCCTACAATGAGCAGTTCTTC. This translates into CASRTSSPYNEQFF.

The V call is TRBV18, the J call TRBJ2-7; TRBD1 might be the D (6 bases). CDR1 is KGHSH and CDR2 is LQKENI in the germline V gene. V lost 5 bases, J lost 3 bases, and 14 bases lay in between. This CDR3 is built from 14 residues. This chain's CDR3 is CASSMREQGYEQYF. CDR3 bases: TGTGCCAGCTCAATGAGGGAACAGGGCTACGAGCAGTACTTC.

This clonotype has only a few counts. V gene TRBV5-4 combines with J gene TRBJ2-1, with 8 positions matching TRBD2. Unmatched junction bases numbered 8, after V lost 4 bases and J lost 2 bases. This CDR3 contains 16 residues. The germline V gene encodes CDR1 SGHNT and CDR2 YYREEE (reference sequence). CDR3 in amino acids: CASSPGLGEAYNEQFF. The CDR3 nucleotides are TGTGCCAGCAGCCCGGGACTAGGTGAAGCCTACAATGAGCAGTTCTTC.

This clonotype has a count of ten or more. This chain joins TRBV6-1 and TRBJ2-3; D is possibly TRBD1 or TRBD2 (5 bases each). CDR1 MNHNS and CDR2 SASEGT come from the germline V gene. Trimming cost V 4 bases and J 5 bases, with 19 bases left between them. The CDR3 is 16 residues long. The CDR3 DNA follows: TGTGCCAGCAGTGGAAAACCGGGGACCAACATAGATACGCAGTATTTT. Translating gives CASSGKPGTNIDTQYF.

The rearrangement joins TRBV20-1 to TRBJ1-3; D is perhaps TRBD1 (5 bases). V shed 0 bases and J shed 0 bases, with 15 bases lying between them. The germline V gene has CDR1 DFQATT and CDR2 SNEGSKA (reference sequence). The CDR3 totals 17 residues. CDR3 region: CSARDYGGAFSGNTIYF. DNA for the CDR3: TGCAGTGCTAGAGATTATGGAGGGGCCTTCTCTGGAAACACCATATATTTT.

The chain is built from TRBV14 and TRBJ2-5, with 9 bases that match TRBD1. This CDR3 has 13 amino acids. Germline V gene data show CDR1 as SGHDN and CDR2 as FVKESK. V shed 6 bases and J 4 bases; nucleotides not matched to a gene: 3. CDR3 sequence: CASRRQGVETQYF. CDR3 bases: TGTGCCAGCAGAAGACAGGGGGTAGAGACCCAGTACTTC.

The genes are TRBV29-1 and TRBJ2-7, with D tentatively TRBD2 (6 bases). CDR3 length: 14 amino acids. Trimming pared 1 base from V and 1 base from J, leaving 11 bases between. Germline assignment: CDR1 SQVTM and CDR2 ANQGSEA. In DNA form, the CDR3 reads TGCAGCGTTGAAGCGGGCGGGAATTCCTACGAGCAGTACTTC. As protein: CSVEAGGNSYEQYF.

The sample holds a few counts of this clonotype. The CDR3 region is CASSFATGQTNIQYF. The CDR3 bases are TGTGCCAGCAGTTTCGCGACGGGACAGACTAACATTCAGTACTTC. The chain carries TRBV12-3 or TRBV12-4 and TRBJ2-4, with 7 bases lining up with TRBD1. The junction had 9 bases not matched to a gene; V was cut back by 3 bases and J by 7 bases. The CDR3 contains 15 residues.

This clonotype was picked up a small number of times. Written as DNA, the CDR3 is TGTGCCAGCAGGACCGCCTCAGAGTCTGAAGCTTTCTTT. This encodes CASRTASESEAFF. This rearrangement joins TRBV12-3 or TRBV12-4 to TRBJ1-1, with no clear D. V gave up 6 bases and J gave up 6 bases, with 14 bases separating them. The CDR3 length is 13 residues.

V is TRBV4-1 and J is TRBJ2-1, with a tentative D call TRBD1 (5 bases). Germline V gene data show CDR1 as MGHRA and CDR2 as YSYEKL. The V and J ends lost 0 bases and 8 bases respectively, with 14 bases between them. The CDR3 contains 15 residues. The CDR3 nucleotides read TGCGCCAGCAGCCAAGAACCCCCCAGGGTGGATGAGCAGTTCTTC. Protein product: CASSQEPPRVDEQFF.

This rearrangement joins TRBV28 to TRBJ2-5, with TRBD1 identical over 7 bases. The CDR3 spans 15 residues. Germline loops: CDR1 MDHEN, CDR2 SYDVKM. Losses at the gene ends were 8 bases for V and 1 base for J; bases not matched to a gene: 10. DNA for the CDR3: TGTGCCAGCCGCTCGACAGGGTCCCTCCAAGAGACCCAGTACTTC. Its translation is CASRSTGSLQETQYF.

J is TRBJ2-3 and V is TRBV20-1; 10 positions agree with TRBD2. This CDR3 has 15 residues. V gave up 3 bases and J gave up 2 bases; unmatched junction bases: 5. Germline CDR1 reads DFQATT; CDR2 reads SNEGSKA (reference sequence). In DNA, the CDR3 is TGCAGTGCTAGTACCGGGACTAGCGCCACAGATACGCAGTATTTT. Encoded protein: CSASTGTSATDTQYF.

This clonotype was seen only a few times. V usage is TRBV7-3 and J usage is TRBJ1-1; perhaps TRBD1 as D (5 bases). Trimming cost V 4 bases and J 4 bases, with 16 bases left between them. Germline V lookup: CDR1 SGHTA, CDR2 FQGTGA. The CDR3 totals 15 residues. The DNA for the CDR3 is TGTGCCAGCAGCTCAACCGGGGCTTTCGGCACTGAAGCTTTCTTT. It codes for CASSSTGAFGTEAFF.

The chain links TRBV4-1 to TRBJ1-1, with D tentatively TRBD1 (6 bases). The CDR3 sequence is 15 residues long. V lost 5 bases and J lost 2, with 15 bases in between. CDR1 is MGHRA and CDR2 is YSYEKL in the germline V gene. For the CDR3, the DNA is TGCGCCAGCAGCTATACAGGGAAGGGAAACACTGAAGCTTTCTTT. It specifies CASSYTGKGNTEAFF.